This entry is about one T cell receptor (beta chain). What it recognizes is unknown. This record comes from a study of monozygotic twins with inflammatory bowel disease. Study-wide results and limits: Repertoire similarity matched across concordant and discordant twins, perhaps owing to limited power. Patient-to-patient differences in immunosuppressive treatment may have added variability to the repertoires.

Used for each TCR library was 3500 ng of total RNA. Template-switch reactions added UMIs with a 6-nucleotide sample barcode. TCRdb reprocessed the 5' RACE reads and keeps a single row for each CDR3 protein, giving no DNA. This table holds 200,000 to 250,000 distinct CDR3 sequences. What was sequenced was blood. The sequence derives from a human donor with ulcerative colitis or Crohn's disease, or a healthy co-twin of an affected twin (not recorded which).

The CDR3 is CSAPRGGSAGTEAFF. This sequence joins TRBV20-1 and TRBJ1-1; the TCRdb call, TRBD1, lacks DNA for checking. Looked up from germline, CDR1 is DFQATT and CDR2 is SNEGSKA (reference sequence). This CDR3 comprises 15 residues.